Following are 18 T cell receptor beta chains from one sample sequenced in a study of neurological immune-mediated disorders. From the 5' RACE reads, TCRdb called clonotypes with MiXCR, one entry per CDR3 protein. The data contain 55,000 to 75,000 distinct CDR3 sequences, 2% to 2.5% of them singletons. Input material: PBMCs. The receptors stem from a man aged 45-60 years with multiple sclerosis.

This clonotype has a count of ten or more. DNA for the CDR3: TGTGCCAGTAGTATGAGAGCGGGCGTGCTGACTGAAGCTTTCTTT. Amino acid sequence: CASSMRAGVLTEAFF. V is TRBV19 and J is TRBJ1-1, with D hard to call. The V end lost 3 bases, the J end lost 5 bases, and 16 bases lay between the germline ends. CDR1 LNHDA and CDR2 SQIVND come from the germline V gene (reference sequence). CDR3 length: 15 amino acids. Full variable domain (rest looked up from reference TRBV19 and TRBJ1-1): DGGITQSPKYLFRKEGQNVTLSCEQNLNHDAMYWYRQDPGQGLRLIYYSQIVNDFQKGDIAEGYSVSREKKESFPLTVTSAQKNPTAFYLCASSMRAGVLTEAFFGQGTRLTVV.

The chain uses TRBV6-1 and TRBJ1-2; 7 nucleotides match TRBD1. Germline V CDR1 and CDR2: MNHNS, SASEGT. Trimming at V came to 3 bases and at J to 6 bases, leaving 7 bases not matched to a gene. This CDR3 is 14 amino acids long. CDR3 in amino acids: CASSDPDRLDGYTF. CDR3 sequence (DNA): TGTGCCAGCAGTGACCCGGACAGGCTGGATGGCTACACCTTC.

This clonotype was counted ten times or more. The CDR3 spells CASSRLLNTQYF. CDR3 nucleotide sequence: TGTGCCAGCAGCCGACTTTTAAATACGCAGTATTTT. The chain is built from TRBV7-2 and TRBJ2-3; D is unclear. This CDR3 region has 12 residues. Germline V gene data show CDR1 as SGHTA and CDR2 as FQGNSA. Trimming shortened V by 5 bases and J by 7 bases, and 10 bases separated the two germline ends.

The table lists this clonotype with many counts. The chain couples TRBV7-2 to TRBJ2-5; D unresolved. The V end lost 1 base, the J end lost 2 bases, and 5 bases lay between the germline ends. Germline V gives CDR1 SGHTA, CDR2 FQGNSA. The CDR3 is 13 amino acids. The chain's CDR3 is CASSLGMQETQYF. The DNA for the CDR3 is TGTGCCAGCAGCTTAGGAATGCAAGAGACCCAGTACTTC.

This clonotype was detected ten times or more. CDR3 nucleotide sequence: TGTGCCAGCAGCCAACGAGGGACAGGGGCCCGCCAAGAGACCCAGTACTTC. It specifies CASSQRGTGARQETQYF. This chain uses TRBV14 with TRBJ2-5; 10 nucleotides align to TRBD1. CDR1 and CDR2 (germline): SGHDN, FVKESK. The CDR3 is made up of 17 amino acids. Losses at the gene ends were 2 bases for V and 1 base for J; bases not matched to a gene: 7.

By share, this clonotype ranks as medium-sized. The gene calls are TRBV7-2 and TRBJ2-2; D not resolved. V was trimmed by 2 bases and J by 10 bases, leaving 11 bases between them. CDR3 length: 13 amino acids. The V gene's germline CDR1 is SGHTA and CDR2 FQGNSA. In nucleotides, the CDR3 is TGTGCCAGCAGCTTAATGTATCATTCGGAGCTGTTTTTT. Amino acid sequence: CASSLMYHSELFF. The full variable domain, in which reference TRBV7-2 and TRBJ2-2 provide the parts outside the CDR3, is GAGVSQSPSNKVTEKGKDVELRCDPISGHTALYWYRQSLGQGLEFLIYFQGNSAPDKSGLPSDRFSAERTGGSVSTLTIQRTQQEDSAVYLCASSLMYHSELFFGEGSRLTVL.

This clonotype was observed at least ten times. The chain has TRBV6-6 and TRBJ1-2, with unresolved D. The CDR3 consists of 15 residues. Looked up from germline, CDR1 is MNHNY and CDR2 is SVGAGI (reference sequence). Trimming took 4 bases from V and 4 from J, leaving 16 bases between them. The CDR3 sequence: CASSSDSAAVYGYTF. The CDR3 coding sequence is TGTGCCAGCAGTTCGGATTCGGCAGCCGTCTATGGCTACACCTTC.

This clonotype has ten or more counts. This sequence joins TRBV20-1 and TRBJ2-7; 11 positions match TRBD2. J was trimmed by 4 bases and V by 6 bases; bases with no gene match: 2. The CDR3 consists of 12 residues. The germline V gene has CDR1 DFQATT and CDR2 SNEGSKA (reference sequence). CDR3 nucleotide sequence: TGCAGTGCCCTAGCGGGGGGTTACGAGCAGTACTTC. Its translation: CSALAGGYEQYF.

This clonotype came up many times. The rearrangement joins TRBV11-1 to TRBJ2-3; TRBD2 is a possible D gene (6 bases). The CDR3 has 15 residues. The ends were cut back, 5 bases at V and 0 bases at J, with 12 bases in the middle. The germline V gene encodes CDR1 SGHAT and CDR2 FQDESV (reference sequence). CDR3 nucleotides: TGTGCCAGCAGCCCCCGGGGGAGGAGCACAGATACGCAGTATTTT. It codes for CASSPRGRSTDTQYF.

This clonotype was counted many times. V gene TRBV5-1 combines with J gene TRBJ1-1; 7 bases fit TRBD1. J gave up 3 bases and V 0 bases, and 5 bases lay outside the gene matches. CDR3 size: 15 residues. Germline V gene sequence: CDR1 SGHRS, CDR2 YFSETQ. The CDR3: CASSLARTGYTEAFF. The CDR3 DNA reads TGCGCCAGCAGCTTGGCCCGGACAGGTTACACTGAAGCTTTCTTT.

This clonotype was seen many times. This chain uses TRBV15 with TRBJ2-7, with 8 bases aligning to TRBD1. The CDR3 is 15 amino acids. V lost 6 bases and J lost 3; bases outside the gene matches: 10. The V gene's germline CDR1 is LNHNV and CDR2 YYDKDF (reference sequence). CDR3 DNA sequence: TGTGCCACCAGGGCAAGTCGGACAGGGTACTACGAGCAGTACTTC. This gives the protein CATRASRTGYYEQYF.

This clonotype was seen at least ten times. The V call is TRBV20-1, the J call TRBJ2-1, with D maybe TRBD1 (5 bases). Germline CDR1 DFQATT, CDR2 SNEGSKA (reference sequence). This CDR3 is 16 amino acids long. Between the trimmed V and J ends, which lost 1 base and 0 bases, there was a span of 13 bases. The CDR3 DNA sequence: TGCAGTGCTAGAGTCCTGGCAGGGCTCTCCTACAATGAGCAGTTCTTC. Protein product: CSARVLAGLSYNEQFF.

Many counts were recorded for this clonotype. This chain joins TRBV20-1 and TRBJ2-3; D tentatively fits TRBD1 or TRBD2 (5 bases each). CDR1 and CDR2 from the germline V gene are DFQATT and SNEGSKA (reference sequence). The CDR3 consists of 12 residues. V was pared by 3 bases and J by 3 bases, with 7 bases between. The CDR3 sequence is CSASRETDTQYF. CDR3 nucleotides: TGCAGTGCTAGCAGGGAGACAGATACGCAGTATTTT.

This clonotype appeared many times. The chain uses TRBV3-1 and TRBJ1-5; 9 bases agree with TRBD1. The V gene's germline CDR1 is LGHDT and CDR2 YNNKEL (reference sequence). The CDR3 length is 15 residues. V was pared by 3 bases and J by 3 bases, with 3 bases of the junction left unmatched. CDR3 nucleotide sequence: TGTGCCAGCAGCCAGGGGACAGGGTTCAATCAGCCCCAGCATTTT. It codes for CASSQGTGFNQPQHF.

In this sample, this clonotype turned up many times. The chain carries TRBV20-1 and TRBJ2-1; 9 bases map to TRBD2. Germline lookup yields CDR1 DFQATT and CDR2 SNEGSKA (reference sequence). The CDR3 runs to 16 residues. After removal of 7 bases from V and 4 bases from J, the junction contained 14 bases not matched to a gene. The CDR3 reads CSVESQSGGRYNEQFF. The CDR3 nucleotides are TGCAGTGTCGAAAGCCAGAGCGGGGGGCGATACAATGAGCAGTTCTTC.

This clonotype was seen ten or more times. V is TRBV20-1 and J is TRBJ2-5; 9 bases map to TRBD1. The germline V gene encodes CDR1 DFQATT and CDR2 SNEGSKA (reference sequence). The CDR3 has 14 amino acids. V shed 5 bases and J 1 base; nucleotides not matched to a gene: 5. In nucleotides, the CDR3 is TGCAGTGCTGCGAGGGACAGGGCCCAAGAGACCCAGTACTTC. Its protein is CSAARDRAQETQYF.

In its sample, this clonotype was seen a few times. This chain links TRBV19 with TRBJ1-5; D is unresolved. CDR3 size: 15 residues. Germline assignment: CDR1 LNHDA and CDR2 SQIVND (reference sequence). V was cut by 5 bases and J by 5 bases, with 16 bases left in between. The CDR3 is CASSWRPRADQPQHF. DNA of the CDR3: TGTGCCAGTAGTTGGCGTCCAAGGGCCGATCAGCCCCAGCATTTT.

This clonotype appeared many times. V and J are TRBV27 and TRBJ1-5; 7 bases line up with TRBD1. After removal of 4 bases from V and 6 bases from J, the junction contained 3 bases not matched to a gene. This CDR3 region has 13 residues. From germline, CDR1 is MNHEY and CDR2 SMNVEV (reference sequence). The DNA of the CDR3 is TGTGCCAGCAGTTACAGGGGAGGTCAGCCCCAGCATTTT. It codes for CASSYRGGQPQHF.